This T cell receptor beta chain originates from a study of CD8+ T cells in alopecia areata. Study summary: Patients in the treated group were given tofacitinib by mouth, 5 to 10 mg twice a day.

CDR1 is SGHRS, CDR2 YFSETQ, per germline. Deletions cut 0 bases from V and 8 bases from J, with 8 bases between. The CDR3 runs 12 residues. The treatment is: oral pan-JAK inhibitor, 5-10 mg twice daily. With respect to this clone: No antigen is known for it.

Study-wide points: Especially in alopecia totalis/universalis, lesional scalp showed greater clonality than normal scalp did.

Reverse transcribed after extraction, RNA yielded cDNA as the sequencing template. Here immunoSEQ multiplex PCR was the method, and the copy in TCRdb shows in-frame clones only, minus some. The sample contains more than 200,000 clones, less than 50% of which appear only once. The TCR comes from a human donor with alopecia areata. This sample comprised CD4+ T cells sorted from blood, obtained at approximately week 36, from a patient treated with tofacitinib. The chain joins TRBV5-1 to TRBJ1-1; D remains unclear. CDR3 region: CASSLDWREAFF. Here the CDR3 DNA reads TGCGCCAGCAGCTTGGACTGGCGGGAAGCTTTCTTT.